This T cell receptor beta chain is from a study of T cells in Graves' hyperthyroidism and ophthalmopathy. The source material, RNA transcripts, was used to amplify TCR beta CDR3 regions. HTBI primers were used for first-round RT-PCR of the TCR CDR3. TCRdb called the multiplex PCR reads again in MiXCR, with one record for every CDR3 protein. The table lists 300,000 to 450,000 distinct CDR3 sequences, about 18% of them singletons. Concerning this clonotype: Since a much larger clone is just one base distant, this may be a read error.

The CDR3 runs 14 residues. Trimming shortened V by 0 bases and J by 6 bases, and 12 bases separated the two germline ends. The germline gives CDR1 SGDLS, CDR2 YYNGEE. The chain joins TRBV9 to TRBJ2-5; D remains ambiguous. Material: blood. This clonotype was sampled from a man younger than 35 with Graves' ophthalmopathy. DNA for the CDR3: TGTGCCAGCAGCGTAGAACCTTCCAGACAGACCCAGTACTTC. Translation: CASSVEPSRQTQYF.